The T cell receptor beta chain under discussion was sequenced for a study of blood T cell repertoires in COVID-19 (dated by TCRdb to about 2020). Study-level background: Samples from collaborators originated in the United States, Italy and Spain and spanned both the acute and convalescent phases of COVID-19. The material from the prospective study consisted of cDNA or gDNA derived from T cells, B-cell-depleted T cells, or PBMCs. Deeply sampled blood TCRbeta repertoires from subjects exposed to, actively infected with, or recovered from COVID-19 were included in the dataset. A freely available public database, intended as a resource for researchers studying the immune response to SARS-CoV-2, is where the repertoires were released. The samples were drawn from the first 160 participants of the ongoing ImmuneRACE study and from 1,254 subjects provided by 6 global collaborators. A de-identified subject ID, COVID-19 status, age in years and sex were almost always included in the sample metadata. Where HLA class I and class II types were available, the types were taken from metadata supplied by the sample provider, not from assay-based typing.

Each collaborating institution followed its own protocols to collect whole blood in K2EDTA tubes. For TCRbeta analysis, collaborators shipped samples as frozen whole blood, isolated PBMCs, or DNA extracted from either of those sample types. TCRbeta CDR3 regions were amplified from genomic DNA using the immunoSEQ Assay, a bias-controlled multiplex PCR. As for how the authors treated the data: Nucleated cell counts per sample were estimated from amplification of reference gene primers within the assay. Sequence reads were collapsed and filtered to measure the absolute abundance of every unique TCRbeta CDR3 rearrangement. For each sample, productive Simpson clonality was calculated as the square root of Simpson's diversity index across productive rearrangements. The immuneACCESS repertoire file appears here via TCRdb, limited to in-frame rearrangements. These files lack a portion of the clones; in checked studies, under half of the deficit traces to unresolved V genes, and the cause of the others is not known. The DNA was the basis for D and trimming; V, J and clone size are from that table. The sample contains roughly 50,000 clones, roughly 90% of them found a single time. The leading ten clones occupy around 15% of the sample.

This clone is a singleton in its sample. There is no known antigen for this receptor. Within one base of it there is no much larger clone, and no base qualities were kept. Results the study describes overall, beyond this receptor: The amount of clinical and demographic metadata varied by source and participant and was provided uncurated.

The CDR3 spans 12 residues, from the cysteine through the phenylalanine. The read is trimmed to its CDR3 DNA, 36 bases read in frame from base 1. V is shortened by 5 bases, J by 4 bases, and the region joining them spans 8 bases. Sequencing was carried out using peripheral blood. The rearranged segments are TRBV12-3 or TRBV12-4 and TRBJ1-2, with TRBD1 as a weak D call on 5 bases. The source of this sequence is a woman aged 55-70 years with active COVID-19. The CDR3 is CASSADSYGYTF. The DNA sequence follows: TGTGCCAGCAGTGCCGACAGCTATGGCTACACCTTC.